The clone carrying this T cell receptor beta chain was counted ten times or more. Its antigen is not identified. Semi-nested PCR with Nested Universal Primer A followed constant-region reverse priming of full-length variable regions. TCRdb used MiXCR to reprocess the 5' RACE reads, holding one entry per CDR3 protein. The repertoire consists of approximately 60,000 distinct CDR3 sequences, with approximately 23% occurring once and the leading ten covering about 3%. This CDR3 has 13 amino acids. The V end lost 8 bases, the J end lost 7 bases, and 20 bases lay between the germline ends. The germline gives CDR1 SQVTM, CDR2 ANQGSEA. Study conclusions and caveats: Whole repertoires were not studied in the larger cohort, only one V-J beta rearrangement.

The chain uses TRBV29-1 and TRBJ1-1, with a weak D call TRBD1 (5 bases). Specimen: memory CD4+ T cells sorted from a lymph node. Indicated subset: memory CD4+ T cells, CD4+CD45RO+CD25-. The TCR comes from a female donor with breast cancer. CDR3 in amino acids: CSLLVSGVSEAFF. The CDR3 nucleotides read TGCAGCCTCCTAGTCTCGGGGGTGAGTGAAGCTTTCTTT.